In its sample, the clone carrying this TCR beta chain was seen a few times. The V end lost 4 bases, the J end lost 8 bases, and 6 bases lay between the germline ends. In germline, CDR1 is LGHDT, CDR2 YNNKEL (reference sequence). The CDR3 has 11 residues. This sample was taken from a study of T cells in Graves' hyperthyroidism and ophthalmopathy. Patients with ophthalmopathy all had a Clinical Activity Score of at least 3, a NOSPECS grade of at least 4 and duration under 3 months. Clinical symptoms, serum thyroxine and TRAb, thyroid ultrasound and orbital computed tomography together formed the diagnostic basis. Using RNA transcripts as the source, TCR beta CDR3 regions were amplified. HTBI primers were employed in a first-round RT-PCR of the TCR CDR3. One entry per CDR3 protein, called by TCRdb with MiXCR from the multiplex PCR reads. The sample shows over 250,000 distinct CDR3 sequences, roughly an eighth of them seen only once.

Sequencing was done on a sample of blood. This TCR derives from a woman in her forties with Graves' ophthalmopathy. This chain uses TRBV3-1 with TRBJ2-1; no reliable D call. The CDR3 reads CASSRAHEQFF. In nucleotides, the CDR3 is TGTGCCAGCAGCCGGGCTCATGAGCAGTTCTTC.